The 20 T cell receptor beta chains below were found in one sample sequenced in a study of molecular identifiers for immune sequencing clone quantification. Using its own MiXCR run on the PCR reads, TCRdb lists one record per CDR3 protein. Of about 100,000 distinct CDR3 sequences listed, 36% are singletons. Sequencing used naive CD8+ T cells from blood, with Jurkat cell RNA spiked in. Subset specified: FACS-sorted CD8+CD4-CCR7+CD45RA+ naive T cells. These receptors came from a human donor in good health. Some libraries in this study had Jurkat cell RNA spiked in.

The chain links TRBV19 to TRBJ1-5, with D perhaps TRBD1 (5 bases). V lost 6 bases and J lost 3, with 9 bases in between. Germline loops: CDR1 LNHDA, CDR2 SQIVND (reference sequence). The CDR3 spans 13 residues. The CDR3 nucleotides are TGTGCCAGTAGATTAGGGGCCAATCAGCCCCAGCATTTT. Translation: CASRLGANQPQHF.

The V call is TRBV20-1, the J call TRBJ2-1, with 10 bases matching TRBD2. The CDR3 is made up of 16 amino acids. V shed 6 bases and J 7 bases; nucleotides not matched to a gene: 15. CDR1 DFQATT and CDR2 SNEGSKA come from the germline V gene (reference sequence). The CDR3, as DNA: TGCAGTGCGGAAGACCTAGGACTAGCGGCAGCAAATGAGCAGTTCTTC. Translation: CSAEDLGLAAANEQFF.

In the case of this clonotype: A read error may account for a junction end that differs from germline. The J gene is TRBJ2-1, the V gene TRBV6-6, with 13 bases identical to TRBD2. The CDR3 consists of 13 residues. Germline CDR1 is MNHNY and CDR2 is SVGAGI (reference sequence). CDR3 sequence reads: CASSELAGGGQVF. Written as DNA, the CDR3 is TGTGCCAGCAGTGAACTAGCGGGAGGGGGCCAGGTCTTC.

This clonotype was recorded many times. J is TRBJ2-4 and V is TRBV4-3; maybe TRBD2 (5 bases). Trimming stripped 4 bases from V and 2 bases from J, with 18 bases between. Germline V lookup: CDR1 LGHNA, CDR2 YSLEER. The CDR3 length is 17 residues. For the CDR3, the DNA is TGCGCCAGCAGCCGAGATGGAAGCGGCAGTACCAAAAACATTCAGTACTTC. Translating it yields CASSRDGSGSTKNIQYF.

This clonotype was found many times. The chain employs TRBV28 and TRBJ2-5, with D perhaps matching TRBD1 (5 bases). Germline lookup yields CDR1 MDHEN and CDR2 SYDVKM. Trimming removed 7 bases from V and 4 bases from J, with 16 bases in between. This CDR3 has 14 amino acids. The chain's CDR3 is CASTRVYQGETQYF. DNA for the CDR3: TGTGCCAGCACCAGAGTCTACCAGGGAGAGACCCAGTACTTC.

This clonotype was recorded at least ten times. One end of the junction does not line up with germline, which may come from a read error. This rearrangement joins TRBV29-1 to TRBJ2-1; 8 positions match TRBD1. CDR1 and CDR2 from the germline V gene are SQVTM and ANQGSEA. CDR3 length: 15 amino acids. The CDR3 bases are TGCAGCGCCCGGACAGGGTTCTATACCTACGATGAGCAGTTCTTC. This translates into CSARTGFYTYDEQFF.

J is TRBJ2-5 and V is TRBV2; 9 bases map to TRBD1. The CDR3 spans 16 residues. V was clipped by 8 bases and J by 1 base; unmatched bases: 11. Germline V gene data show CDR1 as SNHLY and CDR2 as FYNNEI. The CDR3 bases are TGTGCCAGCGCGTGGACAGGGGAGGGCTTCCAAGAGACCCAGTACTTC. The encoded protein is CASAWTGEGFQETQYF.

The rearrangement links TRBV7-2 to TRBJ2-5; D ambiguous. The V gene's germline CDR1 is SGHTA and CDR2 FQGNSA. Trimming removed 6 bases from V and 2 bases from J, with 10 bases in between. The CDR3 spans 13 residues. Here the CDR3 DNA reads TGTGCCAGCAGTACGGCGTTACAAGAGACCCAGTACTTC. This gives the protein CASSTALQETQYF.

The chain employs TRBV27 and TRBJ2-5; 10 bases match TRBD2. V was pared by 4 bases and J by 0 bases, with 8 bases of the junction left unmatched. The CDR3 loop spans 17 amino acids. Germline V CDR1 and CDR2: MNHEY, SMNVEV (reference sequence). The CDR3 DNA is TGTGCCAGCAGTTCCCTAGCGGGAGTCCAGTACCAAGAGACCCAGTACTTC. Amino acid sequence: CASSSLAGVQYQETQYF.

This clonotype has just a few counts. The rearrangement uses TRBV28 and TRBJ2-3; TRBD2 agrees at 10 bases. The CDR3 is made up of 16 amino acids. Germline V gene lookup returns CDR1 MDHEN and CDR2 SYDVKM. Losses at the gene ends were 4 bases for V and 4 bases for J; bases not matched to a gene: 8. The CDR3 region is CASSSPSGRGSDTQYF. CDR3 nucleotides: TGTGCCAGCAGTTCTCCTAGCGGGAGAGGGTCAGATACGCAGTATTTT.

This clonotype was picked up many times. The chain recombines TRBV6-5 with TRBJ1-1; D may be TRBD1 (5 bases). Germline V gene data show CDR1 as MNHEY and CDR2 as SVGAGI. Trimming removed 2 bases from V and 7 bases from J, with 8 bases in between. The CDR3 is made up of 12 amino acids. The CDR3 DNA follows: TGTGCCAGCAGTTACAGGGGTGATGAAGCTTTCTTT. Protein product: CASSYRGDEAFF.

V usage is TRBV12-3 or TRBV12-4 and J usage is TRBJ1-4; 10 positions agree with TRBD1. The CDR3 is made up of 15 amino acids. V gave up 6 bases and J gave up 8 bases; unmatched junction bases: 9. CDR3 coding DNA: TGTGCCAGCAGGCTGGACAGGGGGTTAGGGGAAAAACTGTTTTTT. Translation gives CASRLDRGLGEKLFF.

This clonotype was observed a handful of times. This chain links TRBV6-2 or TRBV6-3 with TRBJ2-5; no clear D. Trimming took off 5 bases at V and 4 bases at J, with 17 bases between the two ends. This CDR3 has 15 residues. Germline CDR1 MNHEY, CDR2 SVGEGT. CDR3 residues: CASSPLTGLRETQYF. CDR3 coding DNA: TGTGCCAGCAGTCCACTGACGGGCCTTAGAGAGACCCAGTACTTC.

The chain combines TRBV12-5 with TRBJ2-2, with TRBD1 matching over 9 bases. This CDR3 spans 16 amino acids. The germline CDR1 and CDR2 sequences are LGHNT and FRNRAP. With V trimmed by 7 bases and J by 5 bases, 11 bases remained unmatched. CDR3 DNA: TGTGCTAGTGCCCTCTCCGGGACAGGGACTACCGGGGAGCTGTTTTTT. This codes for CASALSGTGTTGELFF.

The rearrangement uses TRBV6-2 or TRBV6-3 and TRBJ1-4; 7 nucleotides line up with TRBD1. The trim removed 0 bases at V and 6 bases at J, leaving 7 bases unmatched. Germline CDR1 and CDR2: MNHEY and SVGEGT. The CDR3 consists of 16 residues. The CDR3 DNA reads TGTGCCAGCAGTTACTCCCGGGACAGCTCCGATGAAAAACTGTTTTTT. This codes for CASSYSRDSSDEKLFF.

This clonotype has just a few counts. The chain recombines TRBV11-2 with TRBJ2-5; D ambiguous. Trimming took off 5 bases at V and 5 bases at J, with 9 bases between the two ends. Germline assignment: CDR1 SGHAT and CDR2 FQNNGV. The CDR3 covers 12 residues. The CDR3 sequence is CASSDVGETQYF. In DNA, the CDR3 is TGTGCCAGCAGCGACGTGGGGGAGACCCAGTACTTC. The full variable domain, in which reference TRBV11-2 and TRBJ2-5 provide the parts outside the CDR3, is EAGVAQSPRYKIIEKRQSVAFWCNPISGHATLYWYQQILGQGPKLLIQFQNNGVVDDSQLPKDRFSAERLKGVDSTLKIQPAKLEDSAVYLCASSDVGETQYFGPGTRLLVL.

There are many counts of this clonotype. The genes are TRBV14 and TRBJ2-1, with 9 bases identical to TRBD1. With 4 bases clipped from V and 15 bases from J, the junction kept 16 bases outside the gene matches. The CDR3 length is 15 residues. Germline values: CDR1 SGHDN, CDR2 FVKESK. CDR3: CASSPEGQGYLGLFF. CDR3 sequence (DNA): TGTGCCAGCAGCCCCGAGGGACAGGGTTACCTTGGACTGTTCTTC. The full variable domain, completed using reference TRBV14 and TRBJ2-1, is EAGVTQFPSHSVIEKGQTVTLRCDPISGHDNLYWYRRVMGKEIKFLLHFVKESKQDESGMPNNRFLAERTGGTYSTLKVQPAELEDSGVYFCASSPEGQGYLGLFFGPGTRLTVL.

A word on this clonotype: This is likely a read error, given that the CDR3 carries no conserved phenylalanine or tryptophan at its end. J is TRBJ2-1 and V is TRBV10-2; 8 bases fit TRBD2. The CDR3 runs 15 residues. In germline, CDR1 is WSHSY, CDR2 SAAADI. V was pared by 7 bases and J by 8 bases, with 13 bases of the junction left unmatched. CDR3 sequence: CASKEFRTSSDEQFY. The CDR3 region has the DNA TGCGCCAGCAAAGAGTTCAGGACTAGCTCGGATGAGCAGTTCTAC.

This clonotype was detected ten times or more. This chain joins TRBV6-2 or TRBV6-3 and TRBJ2-7, with no clear D. This CDR3 has 13 amino acids. Trimming took off 4 bases at V and 4 bases at J, with 11 bases between the two ends. Looked up from germline, CDR1 is MNHEY and CDR2 is SVGEGT. The CDR3 DNA follows: TGTGCCAGCAGTTCCTTCCCCGGATACGAGCAGTACTTC. Protein sequence: CASSSFPGYEQYF.

The CDR3 is CASSLVGDVEETQYF. CDR3 nucleotide sequence: TGTGCCAGCAGCTTGGTTGGGGACGTGGAAGAGACCCAGTACTTC. This chain connects TRBV5-6 to TRBJ2-5; D is possibly TRBD1 or TRBD2 (5 bases each). Trimming cost V 0 bases and J 3 bases, with 12 bases left between them. The germline CDR1 and CDR2 sequences are SGHDT and YYEEEE. The CDR3 is 15 residues long.